Below, one TCR beta chain is given with its context. The data belong to a study of CD8+ T cells in alopecia areata. Documented treatment: oral pan-JAK inhibitor, 5-10 mg twice daily. There are 13 residues in the CDR3. Germline V gene sequence: CDR1 SGHTA, CDR2 FQGNSA. V dropped 3 bases and J dropped 7 bases, with 10 bases sitting between them. The sequencing template was cDNA reverse transcribed from extracted RNA. Some clones are missing from TCRdb's copy, which holds only in-frame ones; the method was immunoSEQ multiplex PCR. The sample lists about 190,000 clones; 55% to 70% were seen once. The source material was CD4+ T cells sorted from blood, sampled at week 4, from a patient treated with tofacitinib. The chain joins TRBV7-2 to TRBJ1-5; no reliable D call. The TCR was taken from a human donor with alopecia areata. Here the CDR3 DNA reads TGTGCCAGCAGCTTGTCCGAGGAACAGCCCCAGCATTTT. Protein sequence: CASSLSEEQPQHF.